This T cell receptor beta chain was sequenced in a study of CD4 T cells in relation to SARS-CoV-2 and coronaviruses. The protocol was immunoSEQ multiplex PCR, while the TCRdb copy is restricted to in-frame clones and leaves out a portion. The sample carries fewer than 14,000 clones, 75% to 85% recorded once. CDR1 is SQVTM, CDR2 ANQGSEA, per germline. This CDR3 region has 13 residues. Trimming cost V 8 bases and J 2 bases; bases outside gene matches: 4. The unexposed donors gave CD4+ T cells in about 2011-2018, prior to COVID-19. Isolation of CD4+ T cells took place after around eleven days in culture. This clone was detected only a few times. What it recognizes is unknown.

This clonotype was obtained from a human donor in good health. The V call is TRBV29-1, the J call TRBJ1-1; 11 bases line up with TRBD1. The sequenced sample consisted of CD4+ T cells from PBMCs, cultured in vitro. CDR3 coding DNA: TGCAGCACAAGGACAGGGGGCAACACTGAAGCTTTCTTT. It codes for CSTRTGGNTEAFF.